The T cell receptor beta chain under discussion was sequenced for a study of shared clonotypes between healthy human individuals. Study at large: The study used three CD4 naive, three CD4 memory, two CD8 naive and one CD8 memory plate per donor. Whole-study findings and limits: Lower generation probabilities were found for non-shared clonotypes than for those shared by all four donors.

TCRdb's copy holds only in-frame clones and misses some; the assay was immunoSEQ multiplex PCR. The sample contains over a million clones, more than 75% of which appear only once. The CDR3 is made up of 15 amino acids. The V and J ends lost 0 bases and 9 bases, in that order; junction bases with no gene match: 5. Germline CDR1 reads MGHRA; CDR2 reads YSYEKL. A CD45RA+ naive subset and a CD45RA-negative memory subset were split from CD4+ cells. Note on this clone: Its antigen is still unknown.

This TCR was recovered from a man between 18 and 29 years old in good health. Some clones in this sample may be carry-over from other donors' samples. The chain links TRBV4-1 to TRBJ2-1, with 10 nucleotides matching TRBD2. The sample consisted of memory CD4+ T cells from PBMCs. Subset meaning: CD45RA-negative fraction. Here the CDR3 reads CASSQELAGGPEQFF. CDR3 sequence (DNA): TGCGCCAGCAGCCAAGAATTAGCGGGAGGCCCTGAGCAGTTCTTC.